This TCR beta chain was captured in a study of molecular identifiers for immune sequencing clone quantification. Study background: Replicates split RNA from around 20,000 or 99,000 naive CD8 cells five ways, and the researchers sequenced four portions.

Bulk TCR libraries were made with methods that had been previously described and with listed TCR primers. In TCRdb, the PCR reads were re-called with MiXCR into one record per CDR3 protein. Of about 640,000 distinct CDR3 sequences detected, just under 20% appear once; the ten largest clones hold around 0.86%. CDR1 is MNHEY and CDR2 is SMNVEV in the germline V gene (reference sequence). The CDR3 sequence is 17 residues long. Trimming took 5 bases from V and 6 from J; bases not matched to a gene: 12. Each library that profiled naive CD8 cells came from roughly 18,000 to 920,000 sorted cells with 10%, 30% or 50% RNA.

This rearrangement joins TRBV27 to TRBJ2-7; TRBD2 agrees at 14 bases. The sequenced sample consisted of naive CD8+ T cells from blood, with Jurkat cell RNA spiked in. Subset meaning: FACS-sorted CD8+CD4-CCR7+CD45RA+ naive T cells. The source is a human donor in good health. Some libraries in this study had Jurkat cell RNA spiked in. The CDR3 loop is CASSPGTSGRFISEQYF. The CDR3 coding sequence is TGTGCCAGCAGTCCGGGGACTAGCGGGAGATTTATTAGCGAGCAGTACTTC.